This TCR beta chain originates from a study of regulatory T cells in long-lasting Graves disease. After removal of 6 bases from V and 2 bases from J, the junction contained 6 bases not matched to a gene. CDR3 length: 15 amino acids. Germline lookup yields CDR1 MNHEY and CDR2 SVGEGT. Whole-study findings and limits: Persistent disease showed a preference for TRBV28, TRBJ1-2 and TRBJ2-5.

Worth noting for this clonotype: Its antigen is unidentified. This may stem from a read error, because a much larger clone lies one nucleotide away.

The time point: newly diagnosed GD, antithyroid drugs for less than 3 months. Construction of the TCR library relied on RNA isolated from PBMCs. Building the TCR beta libraries relied on iRepertoire HTBI primers, and CDR3 regions underwent Arm-PCR. TCRdb reprocessed the multiplex PCR reads with MiXCR, giving one entry per CDR3 protein. The top ten hold about 15% of the sample, which has over 350,000 distinct CDR3 sequences, about 15% seen once. Another study also made use of these data, one on T cells in Graves' hyperthyroidism and ophthalmopathy.

The sequence derives from a woman aged 50 to 60 with Graves disease. This specimen consisted of peripheral blood mononuclear cells (PBMCs), obtained at new diagnosis, from a patient treated with antithyroid drugs. The chain has TRBV6-2 or TRBV6-3 and TRBJ2-1; TRBD2 matches 8 bases. Written as DNA, the CDR3 is TGTGCCAGCAGCCGACCGGGACTAGCCTACAATGAGCAGTTCTTC. Protein sequence: CASSRPGLAYNEQFF.